Presented here are 24 T cell receptor beta chains from one specimen sequenced in a study of cytotoxic CD8 clonotypes in ibrutinib-treated CLL. The repertoire was sequenced with immunoSEQ multiplex PCR; TCRdb's copy has only in-frame clones and lacks some. The sample has 250,000 to 350,000 clones; approximately 76% are singletons. The sample was PBMCs, taken at disease progression, from a patient treated with ibrutinib. Source of these receptors: a human donor with chronic lymphocytic leukemia.

The chain links TRBV6-1 to TRBJ1-3; a weak D match, TRBD1 (5 bases). The V gene lost 0 bases and the J gene lost 2 bases, with 8 bases spanning the gap. This CDR3 is 15 amino acids long. The germline V gene has CDR1 MNHNS and CDR2 SASEGT. CDR3 region: CASSEAGRAGNTIYF. CDR3 coding DNA: TGTGCCAGCAGTGAAGCGGGCAGGGCTGGAAACACCATATATTTT.

This rearrangement joins TRBV4-3 to TRBJ1-2; no firm D call. Germline values: CDR1 LGHNA, CDR2 YSLEER. V lost 0 bases and J lost 1, with 6 bases in between. This CDR3 is 14 amino acids long. The CDR3 coding sequence is TGCGCCAGCAGCCAAGATTCGAGTAACTATGGCTACACCTTC. Translating it yields CASSQDSSNYGYTF.

This chain joins TRBV7-3 and TRBJ2-1; D might be TRBD1 or TRBD2, each matching 5 bases. CDR3 length: 15 residues. CDR1 is SGHTA and CDR2 is FQGTGA in the germline V gene. Trimming took off 5 bases at V and 3 bases at J, with 14 bases between the two ends. The CDR3 loop is CASSRAGAGYNEQFF. CDR3 in DNA: TGTGCCAGCAGCCGCGCCGGGGCGGGCTACAATGAGCAGTTCTTC.

The chain couples TRBV9 to TRBJ1-2; D is perhaps TRBD1 (5 bases). The CDR3 runs to 15 residues. Germline CDR1 SGDLS, CDR2 YYNGEE. The germline V and J ends were trimmed by 0 bases and 2 bases, with 11 bases remaining between them. CDR3 protein: CASSVGTGANYGYTF. The CDR3 DNA follows: TGTGCCAGCAGCGTAGGCACAGGCGCAAACTATGGCTACACCTTC.

This clone was seen only once. The chain joins TRBV7-2 to TRBJ2-7; D is uncertain. The CDR3 extends over 13 amino acids. Looked up from germline, CDR1 is SGHTA and CDR2 is FQGNSA. The V end lost 5 bases, the J end lost 6 bases, and 14 bases lay between the germline ends. The CDR3 region is CASSRLWGIEQYF. In nucleotides, the CDR3 is TGTGCCAGCAGCCGACTCTGGGGAATCGAGCAGTACTTC.

This rearrangement joins TRBV18 to TRBJ2-7; no clear D gene. V lost 0 bases and J 0 bases, leaving 12 bases between the germline ends. The CDR3 length is 16 residues. The germline CDR1 and CDR2 sequences are KGHSH and LQKENI. The CDR3 DNA reads as TGTGCCAGCTCACCACCGGTATCTGTTAGCTCCTACGAGCAGTACTTC. It translates to CASSPPVSVSSYEQYF.

V and J are TRBV9 and TRBJ1-1; D is undetermined. Trimming removed 0 bases at V and 2 bases at J, with 11 bases between. This CDR3 is built from 15 residues. Per the germline V gene, CDR1 is SGDLS and CDR2 is YYNGEE. DNA for the CDR3: TGTGCCAGCAGCGTAGTTCGGGCAGGAAACACTGAAGCTTTCTTT. This translates into CASSVVRAGNTEAFF.

The rearrangement links TRBV15 to TRBJ2-2, with D tentatively TRBD2 (5 bases). V dropped 7 bases and J dropped 3 bases, with 12 bases sitting between them. CDR1 and CDR2 from the germline V gene are LNHNV and YYDKDF (reference sequence). CDR3 size: 14 residues. The CDR3 is CATKSGAYTGELFF. In DNA form, the CDR3 reads TGTGCCACCAAGAGCGGAGCCTACACCGGGGAGCTGTTTTTT.

The CDR3 spells CASSSGEGSDTQYF. CDR3 DNA sequence: TGTGCCAGCAGTAGTGGTGAGGGCTCAGATACGCAGTATTTT. The chain is built from TRBV6-5 and TRBJ2-3; D possibly corresponds to TRBD2 (5 bases). The CDR3 runs to 14 residues. Germline V gene lookup returns CDR1 MNHEY and CDR2 SVGAGI. V shed 5 bases and J shed 4 bases, with 13 bases lying between them.

The CDR3 nucleotides read TGTGCCAGCAGCTTAGGGAGGGAGGAAAAACTGTTTTTT. This codes for CASSLGREEKLFF. The genes are TRBV11-2 and TRBJ1-4; D is ambiguous. Per the germline V gene, CDR1 is SGHAT and CDR2 is FQNNGV. This CDR3 is built from 13 residues. The V gene lost 1 base and the J gene lost 8 bases, with 8 bases spanning the gap.

CDR3 in amino acids: CASSERFRGGVGANVLTF. The CDR3 DNA follows: TGTGCCAGCAGTGAACGGTTCAGGGGAGGAGTTGGGGCCAACGTCCTGACTTTC. The chain combines TRBV25-1 with TRBJ2-6; D may be TRBD1 or TRBD2 (6 bases each). The CDR3 loop spans 18 amino acids. CDR1 and CDR2 from the germline V gene are MGHDK and SYGVNS. V lost 2 bases and J lost 3, with 17 bases in between.

This sequence joins TRBV9 and TRBJ2-1; 8 nucleotides match TRBD2. The CDR3 runs 14 residues. V trimming: 5 bases; J trimming: 7 bases; junction bases outside the gene matches: 8. Per the germline V gene, CDR1 is SGDLS and CDR2 is YYNGEE. CDR3 sequence reads: CASRPGLAWNEQFF. CDR3 sequence (DNA): TGTGCCAGCAGGCCAGGACTAGCATGGAATGAGCAGTTCTTC.

This clone was detected only a few times. This rearrangement joins TRBV28 to TRBJ1-5; no clear D. The CDR3 consists of 12 residues. From germline, CDR1 is MDHEN and CDR2 SYDVKM. V was shortened by 3 bases and J by 9 bases, with 9 bases between the two germline ends. For the CDR3, the DNA is TGTGCCAGCAGTTTGGGCAAGGGGCCCCAGCATTTT. Protein product: CASSLGKGPQHF.

This clone was seen only once. The V and J genes are TRBV25-1 and TRBJ1-2, with 7 bases lining up with TRBD1. The CDR3 loop spans 12 amino acids. After removal of 7 bases from V and 4 bases from J, the junction contained 3 bases not matched to a gene. Looked up from germline, CDR1 is MGHDK and CDR2 is SYGVNS. This CDR3 is CASTGTVYGYTF. In DNA, the CDR3 is TGTGCCAGCACCGGGACAGTCTATGGCTACACCTTC.

The chain uses TRBV11-1 and TRBJ2-7, with 13 bases fitting TRBD2. The CDR3 runs to 14 residues. J gave up 3 bases and V 7 bases, and 3 bases lay outside the gene matches. Germline CDR1 reads SGHAT; CDR2 reads FQDESV (reference sequence). The CDR3 region has the DNA TGTGCCAGCACAGGGACTAGCGGGGACTACGAGCAGTACTTC. Amino acid sequence: CASTGTSGDYEQYF.

The chain links TRBV19 to TRBJ2-4, with 8 bases that match TRBD1. The CDR3 loop spans 15 amino acids. Germline V gene sequence: CDR1 LNHDA, CDR2 SQIVND (reference sequence). V shed 5 bases and J 9 bases; nucleotides not matched to a gene: 12. CDR3 sequence: CASSPHQGAYAIQYF. CDR3 DNA: TGTGCCAGTAGTCCTCACCAGGGGGCGTACGCCATTCAGTACTTC.

The chain links TRBV29-1 to TRBJ2-2, with 15 bases identical to TRBD2. Germline V gene lookup returns CDR1 SQVTM and CDR2 ANQGSEA. The CDR3 loop spans 16 amino acids. V shed 6 bases, J shed 3 bases, and the junction held 5 bases outside the gene matches. DNA for the CDR3: TGCAGCGTGCGGGGACTAGCGGGGGGTTACACCGGGGAGCTGTTTTTT. Translating it yields CSVRGLAGGYTGELFF.

The CDR3 sequence is CASSLLRTEKLFF. The CDR3 DNA follows: TGTGCCAGCAGCTTGCTGAGGACCGAAAAACTGTTTTTT. V is TRBV5-6 and J is TRBJ1-4, with no clear D. Between the trimmed V and J ends, which lost 1 base and 8 bases, there was a span of 9 bases. The V gene's germline CDR1 is SGHDT and CDR2 YYEEEE. The CDR3 contains 13 residues.

This clone came up a few times. CDR3: CASSVDGGYTGELFF. The CDR3 DNA is TGTGCCAGCAGCGTAGATGGGGGGTACACCGGGGAGCTGTTTTTT. V and J are TRBV9 and TRBJ2-2, with D possibly matching TRBD2 (6 bases). Germline V CDR1 and CDR2: SGDLS, YYNGEE. The CDR3 is made up of 15 amino acids. The V end lost 0 bases, the J end lost 3 bases, and 9 bases lay between the germline ends.

V usage is TRBV6-5 and J usage is TRBJ2-7; TRBD1 matches at 10 bases. CDR3 size: 14 residues. CDR1 and CDR2 (germline): MNHEY, SVGAGI. V shed 4 bases and J 2 bases; nucleotides not matched to a gene: 2. In nucleotides, the CDR3 is TGTGCCAGCAGTTTGGGACAGGGGCCCTACGAGCAGTACTTC. Translating gives CASSLGQGPYEQYF.

This clone has only one observation. This rearrangement joins TRBV5-5 to TRBJ2-7; 8 bases fit TRBD1. The CDR3 is made up of 16 amino acids. Germline V gene sequence: CDR1 SGHKS, CDR2 YYEKEE (reference sequence). V shed 4 bases, J shed 2 bases, and the junction held 11 bases outside the gene matches. As DNA, the CDR3 is TGTGCCAGCAGCCAGACTCCCCGGACAGGGACCTACGAGCAGTACTTC. Translated, it gives CASSQTPRTGTYEQYF. The full variable domain, completed using reference TRBV5-5 and TRBJ2-7, is DAGVTQSPTHLIKTRGQQVTLRCSPISGHKSVSWYQQVLGQGPQFIFQYYEKEERGRGNFPDRFSARQFPNYSSELNVNALLLGDSALYLCASSQTPRTGTYEQYFGPGTRLTVT.

This clone occurred once. The gene calls are TRBV4-1 and TRBJ2-7; D uncertain. V was cut by 1 base and J by 1 base, with 8 bases left in between. Germline CDR1 is MGHRA and CDR2 is YSYEKL. The CDR3 covers 14 residues. This chain's CDR3 is CASSQGAFSYEQYF. The CDR3 DNA sequence: TGCGCCAGCAGCCAAGGGGCGTTTTCCTACGAGCAGTACTTC.

The chain links TRBV7-2 to TRBJ2-7; D remains ambiguous. Germline CDR1 and CDR2: SGHTA and FQGNSA. The CDR3 is 14 amino acids. Between the trimmed V and J ends, which lost 5 bases and 3 bases, there was a span of 14 bases. CDR3 coding DNA: TGTGCCAGCAGCCCGGCCGCGGTGCTCTACGAGCAGTACTTC. Translating gives CASSPAAVLYEQYF.

The chain is built from TRBV9 and TRBJ2-3; 10 nucleotides align to TRBD2. The CDR3 runs to 16 residues. Germline V CDR1 and CDR2: SGDLS, YYNGEE. Unmatched junction bases numbered 11, after V lost 4 bases and J lost 6 bases. DNA for the CDR3: TGTGCCAGCAGCCCCCGACTAGCGGGTGGGCGGGATACGCAGTATTTT. Translation: CASSPRLAGGRDTQYF.